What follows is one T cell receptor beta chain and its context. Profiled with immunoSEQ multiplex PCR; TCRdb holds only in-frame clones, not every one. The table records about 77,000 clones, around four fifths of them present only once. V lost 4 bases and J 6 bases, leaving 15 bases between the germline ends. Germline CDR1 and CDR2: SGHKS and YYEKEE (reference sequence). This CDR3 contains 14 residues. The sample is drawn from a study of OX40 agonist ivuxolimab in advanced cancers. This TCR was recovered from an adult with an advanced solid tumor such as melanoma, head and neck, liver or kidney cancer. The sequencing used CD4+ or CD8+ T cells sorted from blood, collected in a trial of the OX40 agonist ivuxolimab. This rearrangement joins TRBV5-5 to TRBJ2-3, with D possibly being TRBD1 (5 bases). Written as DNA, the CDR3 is TGTGCCAGCAGCCCGAGCAGGGCGGCGGATACGCAGTATTTT. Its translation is CASSPSRAADTQYF.